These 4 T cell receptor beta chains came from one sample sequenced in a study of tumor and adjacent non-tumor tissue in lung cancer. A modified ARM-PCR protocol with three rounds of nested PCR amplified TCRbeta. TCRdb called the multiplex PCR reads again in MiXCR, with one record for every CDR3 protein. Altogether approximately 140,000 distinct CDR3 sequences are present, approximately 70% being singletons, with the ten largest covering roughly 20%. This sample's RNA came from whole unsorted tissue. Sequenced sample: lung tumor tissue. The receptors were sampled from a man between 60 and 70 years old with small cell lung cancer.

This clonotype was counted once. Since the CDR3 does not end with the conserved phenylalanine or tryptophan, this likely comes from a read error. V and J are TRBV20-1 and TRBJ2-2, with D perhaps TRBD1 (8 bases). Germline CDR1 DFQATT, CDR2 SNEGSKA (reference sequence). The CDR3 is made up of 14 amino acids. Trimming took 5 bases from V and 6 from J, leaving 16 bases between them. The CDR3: CSAPDREGSGELFY. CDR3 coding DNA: TGCAGTGCTCCGGACAGGGAGGGCTCCGGGGAGCTGTTTTAT.

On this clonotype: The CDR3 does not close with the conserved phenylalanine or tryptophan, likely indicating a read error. CDR3 sequence: CASSLSRESTDTQYC. CDR3 nucleotide sequence: TGCGCCAGCAGCCTGAGCCGAGAGAGCACAGATACGCAGTATTGT. This chain uses TRBV5-1 with TRBJ2-3, with no clear D. Germline CDR1 SGHRS, CDR2 YFSETQ. The ends were cut back, 4 bases at V and 0 bases at J, with 12 bases in the middle. The CDR3 has 15 amino acids.

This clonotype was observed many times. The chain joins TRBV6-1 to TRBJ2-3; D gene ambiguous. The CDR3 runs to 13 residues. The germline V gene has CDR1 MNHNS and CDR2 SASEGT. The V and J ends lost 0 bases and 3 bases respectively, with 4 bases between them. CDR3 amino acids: CASSEAGTDTQYF. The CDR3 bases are TGTGCCAGCAGTGAAGCCGGTACAGATACGCAGTATTTT.

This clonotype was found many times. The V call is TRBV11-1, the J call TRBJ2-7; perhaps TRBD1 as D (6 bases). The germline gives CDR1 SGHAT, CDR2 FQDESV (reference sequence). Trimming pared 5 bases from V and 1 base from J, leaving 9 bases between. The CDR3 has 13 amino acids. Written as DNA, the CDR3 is TGTGCCAGCAGCCCTAGGGGGTCCTACGAGCAGTACTTC. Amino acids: CASSPRGSYEQYF.